This TCR beta chain was profiled in a study of shared clonotypes between healthy human individuals. The ends were cut back, 1 base at V and 5 bases at J, with 8 bases in the middle. The CDR3 contains 13 residues. Germline values: CDR1 MNHEY, CDR2 SMNVEV (reference sequence). Adults of Caucasian background living in Nashville, Tennessee made up all donors. TCRdb's table, derived via immunoSEQ multiplex PCR, lists solely in-frame clones and lacks some. The repertoire holds roughly 1,000,000 clones, about four fifths seen once, with 0.6% to 0.7% in the top ten. The receptor's source is a man aged 18-30 years in good health. Some clones in this sample may be carry-over from other donors' samples. The sample taken for sequencing was memory CD4+ T cells from PBMCs. Noted subset: CD45RA-negative fraction. The chain is built from TRBV27 and TRBJ2-5; D is ambiguous. CDR3 nucleotides: TGTGCCAGCAGTTTATACGGCAAGGAGACCCAGTACTTC. As protein: CASSLYGKETQYF.